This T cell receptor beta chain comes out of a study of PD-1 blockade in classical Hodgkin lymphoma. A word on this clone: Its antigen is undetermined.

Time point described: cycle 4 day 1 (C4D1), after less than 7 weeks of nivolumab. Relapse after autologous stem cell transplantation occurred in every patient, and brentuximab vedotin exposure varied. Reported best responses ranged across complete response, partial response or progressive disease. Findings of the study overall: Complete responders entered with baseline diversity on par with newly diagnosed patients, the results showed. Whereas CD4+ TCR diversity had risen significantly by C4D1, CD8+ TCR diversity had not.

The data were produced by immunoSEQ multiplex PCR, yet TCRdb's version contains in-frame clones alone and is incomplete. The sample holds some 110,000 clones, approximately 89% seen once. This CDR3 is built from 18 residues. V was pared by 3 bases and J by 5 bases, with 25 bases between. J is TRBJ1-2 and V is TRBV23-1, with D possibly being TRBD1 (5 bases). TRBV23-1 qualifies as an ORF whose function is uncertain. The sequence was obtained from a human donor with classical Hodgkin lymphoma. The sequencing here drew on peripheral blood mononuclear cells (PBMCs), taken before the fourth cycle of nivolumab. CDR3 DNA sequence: TGCGCCAGCAGTCAGGGGGGGAGACAGAATCGCCCGGGTTATGGCTACACCTTC. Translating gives CASSQGGRQNRPGYGYTF.